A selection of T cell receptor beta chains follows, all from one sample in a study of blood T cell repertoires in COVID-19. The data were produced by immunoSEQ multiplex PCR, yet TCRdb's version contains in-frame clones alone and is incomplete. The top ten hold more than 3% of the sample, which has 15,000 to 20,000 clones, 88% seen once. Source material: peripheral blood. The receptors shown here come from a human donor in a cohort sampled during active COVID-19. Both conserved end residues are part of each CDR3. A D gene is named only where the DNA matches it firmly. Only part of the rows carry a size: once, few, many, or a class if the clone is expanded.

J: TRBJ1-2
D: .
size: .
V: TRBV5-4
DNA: TGTGCCAGCAGCCTAGAAGGATACGGCTACACCTTC
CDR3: CASSLEGYGYTF

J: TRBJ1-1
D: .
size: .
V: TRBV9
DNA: TGTGCCAGCAGCGTAGTGGGGGGTGCGGGTTCTGAAGCTTTCTTT
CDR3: CASSVVGGAGSEAFF

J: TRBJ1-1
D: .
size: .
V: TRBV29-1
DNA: TGCAGCGTCCAGGGCGCGGCCATGAACACTGAAGCTTTCTTT
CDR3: CSVQGAAMNTEAFF

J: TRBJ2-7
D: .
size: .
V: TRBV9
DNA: TGTGCCAGCAGCGTAGGTCAGGGGAAAGCCTACGAGCAGTACTTC
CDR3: CASSVGQGKAYEQYF

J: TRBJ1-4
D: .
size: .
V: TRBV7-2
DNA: TGTGCCAGCAGCGCGAAAGGGGGGGGCGAGGAAAAACTGTTTTTT
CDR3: CASSAKGGGEEKLFF

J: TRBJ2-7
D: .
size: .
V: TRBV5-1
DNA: TGCGCCAGCAGCTCCCCAGGGACTCTCTCCTACGAGCAGTACTTC
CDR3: CASSSPGTLSYEQYF

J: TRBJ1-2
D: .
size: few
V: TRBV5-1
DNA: TGCGCCAGCCACTTCTCCGGGACACAGAACTATGGCTACACCTTC
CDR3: CASHFSGTQNYGYTF

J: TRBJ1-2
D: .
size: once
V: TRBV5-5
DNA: TGTGCCAGCAGCTTGGCGGGGGGTTCGAACTATGGCTACACCTTC
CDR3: CASSLAGGSNYGYTF

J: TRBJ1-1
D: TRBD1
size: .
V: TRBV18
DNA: TGTGCCAGCTCCCAACAGGGGTTGAACACTGAAGCTTTCTTT
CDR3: CASSQQGLNTEAFF

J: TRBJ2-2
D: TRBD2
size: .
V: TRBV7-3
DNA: TGTGCCAGCAGCGAAAGAAGTGGGAGGGCCGACACCGGGGAGCTGTTTTTT
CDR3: CASSERSGRADTGELFF

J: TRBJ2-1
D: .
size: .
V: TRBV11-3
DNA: TGTGCCAGCAGCTTAGCGGGGGTGAGCTCCTACAATGAGCAGTTCTTC
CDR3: CASSLAGVSSYNEQFF

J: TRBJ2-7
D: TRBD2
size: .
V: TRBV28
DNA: TGTGCCAGCAGGCCCGGGGGGTTTACCTACGAGCAGTACTTC
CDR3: CASRPGGFTYEQYF

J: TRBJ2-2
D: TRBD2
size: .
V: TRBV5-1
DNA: TGCGCCAGCACCCGACTAGCGGGAGTGGGCGGGGAGCTGTTTTTT
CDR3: CASTRLAGVGGELFF

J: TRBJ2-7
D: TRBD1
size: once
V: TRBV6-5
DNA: TGTGCCAGCATCGGGACAGGTACCTACGAGCAGTACTTC
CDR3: CASIGTGTYEQYF

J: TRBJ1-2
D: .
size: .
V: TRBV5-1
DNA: TGCGCCAGCAGTCGGGGGGACTATGGCTACACCTTC
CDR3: CASSRGDYGYTF

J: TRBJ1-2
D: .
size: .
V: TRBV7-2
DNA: TGTGCCAGCAGCTACCTAGGGGACATCTATGGCTACACCTTC
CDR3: CASSYLGDIYGYTF

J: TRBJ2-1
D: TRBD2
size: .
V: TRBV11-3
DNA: TGTGCCAGCAGCCCGACTAGCGGGGTTTACAATGAGCAGTTCTTC
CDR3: CASSPTSGVYNEQFF

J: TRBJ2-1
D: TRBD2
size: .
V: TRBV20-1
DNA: TGCAGTGCTAGTACCGGCGGGAGGCCACCGTCTTACAATGAGCAGTTCTTC
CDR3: CSASTGGRPPSYNEQFF

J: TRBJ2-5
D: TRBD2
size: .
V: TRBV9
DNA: TGTGCCAGCAGCGTTTCGCCTAGCGGCCAAGAGACCCAGTACTTC
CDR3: CASSVSPSGQETQYF

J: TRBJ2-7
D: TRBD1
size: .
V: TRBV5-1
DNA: TGCGCCAGCAGCCAGCCGGGACAGAACTACGAGCAGTACTTC
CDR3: CASSQPGQNYEQYF

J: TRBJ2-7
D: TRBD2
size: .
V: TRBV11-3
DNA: TGTGCCAGCCTGCGAAAGCGGGGCTTGTACGAGCAGTACTTC
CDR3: CASLRKRGLYEQYF

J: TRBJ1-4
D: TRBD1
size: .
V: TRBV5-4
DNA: TGTGCCAGCAGCTTGATCGGGACAGTGAATGAAAAACTGTTTTTT
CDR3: CASSLIGTVNEKLFF

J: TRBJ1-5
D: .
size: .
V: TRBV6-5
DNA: TGTGCCAGCAGTAACAGGGATGGCCAGCCCCAGCATTTT
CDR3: CASSNRDGQPQHF

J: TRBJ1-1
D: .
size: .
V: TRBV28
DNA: TGTGCCAGCAGCACTACAGGGTTCACTGAAGCTTTCTTT
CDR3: CASSTTGFTEAFF

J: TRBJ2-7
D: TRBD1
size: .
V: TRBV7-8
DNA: TGTGCCAGCGCGACAGGGCCGTGGGACGAGCAGTACTTC
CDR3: CASATGPWDEQYF

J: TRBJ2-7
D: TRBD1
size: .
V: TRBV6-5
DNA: TGTGCCAGCAGAAGATCCGGGACAGTGAGCGAGCAGTACTTC
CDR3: CASRRSGTVSEQYF

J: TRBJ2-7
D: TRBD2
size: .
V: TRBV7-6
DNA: TGTGCCAGCAGCTTACGGTCCCGGGAGGGGTCGTACGAGCAGTACTTC
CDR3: CASSLRSREGSYEQYF

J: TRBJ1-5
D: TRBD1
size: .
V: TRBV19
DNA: TGTGCCAGTAGCTCCGGACAGGGAAGTCAGCCCCAGCATTTT
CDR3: CASSSGQGSQPQHF

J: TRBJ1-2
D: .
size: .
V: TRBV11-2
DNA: TGTGCCAGCAGCCCGGGGGGGACCGCTATTGGTGGCTACACCTTC
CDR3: CASSPGGTAIGGYTF

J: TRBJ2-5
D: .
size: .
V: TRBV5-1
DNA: TGCGCCAGCAGCTTGGCCGGGACAAAAGGGGAGACCCAGTACTTC
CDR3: CASSLAGTKGETQYF

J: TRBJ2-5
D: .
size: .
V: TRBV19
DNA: TGTGCCAGTAGTGCCGGGACAATGGTGTCCCAGTACTTC
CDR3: CASSAGTMVSQYF

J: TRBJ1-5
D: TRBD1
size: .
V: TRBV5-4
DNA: TGTGCCAGCAGCAAGGACAGGGGGGATCAGCCCCAGCATTTT
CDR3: CASSKDRGDQPQHF

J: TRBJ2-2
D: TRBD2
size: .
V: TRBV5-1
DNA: TGCGCCAGCAGGTCAACTAGCGGGAGGGGTACCGGGGAGCTGTTTTTT
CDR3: CASRSTSGRGTGELFF

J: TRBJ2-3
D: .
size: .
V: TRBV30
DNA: TGTGCCTGGAGTGTACTCACAGCCCCTTATTTT
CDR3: CAWSVLTAPYF

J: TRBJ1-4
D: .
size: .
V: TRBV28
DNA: TGTGCCAGCAGTATATACAGGGTGGCTGAAAAACTGTTTTTT
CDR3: CASSIYRVAEKLFF

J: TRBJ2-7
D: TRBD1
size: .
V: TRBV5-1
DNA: TGCGCCAGCAGCTTGGGTCGCAGGCCAGGGGGCGAGCAGTACTTC
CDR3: CASSLGRRPGGEQYF

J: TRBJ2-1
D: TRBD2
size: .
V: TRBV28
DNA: TGTGCCAGCAGTTTATTCGCTAGCGGGATTAATGAGCAGTTCTTC
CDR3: CASSLFASGINEQFF